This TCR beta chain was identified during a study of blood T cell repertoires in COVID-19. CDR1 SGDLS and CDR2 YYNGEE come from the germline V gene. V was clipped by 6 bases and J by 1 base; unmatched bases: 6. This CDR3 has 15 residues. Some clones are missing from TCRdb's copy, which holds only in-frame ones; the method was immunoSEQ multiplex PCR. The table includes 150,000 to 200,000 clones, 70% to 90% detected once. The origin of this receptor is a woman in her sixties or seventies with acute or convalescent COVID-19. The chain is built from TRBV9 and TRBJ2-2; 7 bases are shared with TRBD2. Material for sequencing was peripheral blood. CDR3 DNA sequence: TGTGCCAGCACCCTGGGCGGGGGGAACACCGGGGAGCTGTTTTTT. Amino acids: CASTLGGGNTGELFF.